This T cell receptor beta chain appears in the sequencing data of a study of tissue T cells after allogeneic stem cell transplantation. The ends were cut back, 5 bases at V and 0 bases at J, with 7 bases in the middle. The CDR3 contains 14 residues. Germline CDR1 is LGHDT and CDR2 is YNNKQL (reference sequence). Turning to this clone: Its antigen is unidentified. The listed genes are named as in mouse. The read is 1 residue too short to cover the CDR3 end, so that end is filled in from the germline J gene.

Points from the study as a whole: In patients and mice, blood and spleen missed much of tissue repertoire. Few T cell clones were shared across patients, but motif clusters showed tissue-specific shared signatures. Anatomically similar tissues had similar TCR repertoires within each patient.

Only in-frame clones appear in the TCRdb table, and some are missing; sequencing was by immunoSEQ multiplex PCR. The sample contains about 20,000 clones, less than 85% of which appear only once. Sequenced sample: spleen. The receptor was derived from a female BALB/c mouse in good health. The MHC haplotype recorded for the strain is H2-d. V usage is TRBV4 and J usage is TRBJ1-4; D remains ambiguous. CDR3 loop: CASSPTISNERLFF. The sequenced CDR3 bases are TGTGCCAGCAGCCCGACAATTTCCAACGAAAGATTATTT.